Presented here are 27 T cell receptor beta chains from one specimen sequenced in a study of blood T cell repertoires in COVID-19. The data were produced by immunoSEQ multiplex PCR, yet TCRdb's version contains in-frame clones alone and is incomplete. The data show a few hundred thousand clones, around 85% seen once. Sample: PBMCs or T cells enriched from blood (not recorded which). Receptor source: a man aged 35 to 55 who had recovered from COVID-19.

In DNA form, the CDR3 reads TGTGCCAGCAGCTTATATGGGCATAGGAACACTGAAGCTTTCTTT. Amino acid sequence: CASSLYGHRNTEAFF. V is TRBV7-2 and J is TRBJ1-1; D remains ambiguous. CDR1 is SGHTA, CDR2 FQGNSA, per germline. The CDR3 loop spans 15 amino acids. V was pared by 2 bases and J by 1 base, with 11 bases between.

A few counts support this clone. V and J are TRBV12-3 or TRBV12-4 and TRBJ2-7; unclear D gene. CDR3 length: 13 residues. Trimming stripped 6 bases from V and 6 bases from J, with 15 bases between. The CDR3 loop is CASSPGPSSEQYF. CDR3 nucleotides: TGTGCCAGCAGCCCAGGTCCCTCCAGCGAGCAGTACTTC.

This clone has just a few counts. The chain carries TRBV28 and TRBJ1-2, with D possibly being TRBD1 (6 bases). The CDR3 spans 15 residues. Germline V gives CDR1 MDHEN, CDR2 SYDVKM. Trimming stripped 1 base from V and 7 bases from J, with 16 bases between. The CDR3 here is CASSLLGGERSGYTF. The CDR3 nucleotides read TGTGCCAGCAGTTTATTAGGGGGTGAAAGGTCTGGCTACACCTTC.

This chain connects TRBV14 to TRBJ2-5; no reliable D call. Germline CDR1 and CDR2: SGHDN and FVKESK. V was cut by 3 bases and J by 3 bases, with 26 bases left in between. This CDR3 has 19 amino acids. CDR3 nucleotide sequence: TGTGCCAGCAGCCATAAAGGTACGGCGAAGTACTATAATGAAGAGACCCAGTACTTC. It translates to CASSHKGTAKYYNEETQYF.

As for this clone: The same CDR3 can be traced to other DNA sequences in this sample. The chain carries TRBV12-3 or TRBV12-4 and TRBJ2-1; D gene ambiguous. The CDR3 is made up of 11 amino acids. Trimming took off 4 bases at V and 4 bases at J, with 2 bases between the two ends. The CDR3 DNA reads as TGTGCCAGCAGTTCGTACAATGAGCAGTTCTTC. It specifies CASSSYNEQFF.

This clone has more than one count but fewer than ten. This chain connects TRBV12-3 or TRBV12-4 to TRBJ2-1, with D uncertain. The CDR3 is 13 amino acids. V lost 1 base, J lost 4 bases, and 5 bases lay in between. The CDR3 loop reads CASSLVLYNEQFF. The CDR3 DNA follows: TGTGCCAGCAGTTTAGTATTGTACAATGAGCAGTTCTTC.

The rearrangement uses TRBV2 and TRBJ2-7; D ambiguous. Trimming removed 5 bases from V and 4 bases from J, with 12 bases in between. The V gene's germline CDR1 is SNHLY and CDR2 FYNNEI. The CDR3 is 13 amino acids. The CDR3 DNA reads TGTGCCAGCAGTACCCGAGGTCGGTACGAGCAGTACTTC. Translated, it gives CASSTRGRYEQYF.

This rearrangement joins TRBV5-1 to TRBJ2-1; 9 nucleotides align to TRBD1. The CDR3 has 14 residues. Per germline, CDR1 SGHRS and CDR2 YFSETQ. V shed 4 bases and J 5 bases; nucleotides not matched to a gene: 4. CDR3 loop: CASSGTGFNNEQFF. The CDR3 DNA sequence: TGCGCCAGCAGCGGGACAGGGTTTAACAATGAGCAGTTCTTC.

The chain recombines TRBV19 with TRBJ2-1, with 9 bases identical to TRBD1. The CDR3 loop spans 14 amino acids. Germline V gene data show CDR1 as LNHDA and CDR2 as SQIVND (reference sequence). J was trimmed by 12 bases and V by 4 bases; bases with no gene match: 10. CDR3 in amino acids: CASSTVGQGLGQFF. CDR3 nucleotide sequence: TGTGCCAGTAGTACCGTAGGACAGGGGTTGGGGCAGTTCTTC.

The J gene is TRBJ1-2, the V gene TRBV7-8, with TRBD1 matching 7 bases. Looked up from germline, CDR1 is SGHVS and CDR2 is FQNEAQ. V lost 6 bases and J lost 6; bases outside the gene matches: 7. The CDR3 is made up of 13 amino acids. CDR3 loop: CASRPTGDNGYTF. The CDR3 bases are TGTGCCAGCAGGCCTACAGGGGATAATGGCTACACCTTC. Using reference TRBV7-8 and TRBJ1-2 for the parts outside the CDR3, the full variable domain is GAGVSQSPRYKVAKRGQDVALRCDPISGHVSLFWYQQALGQGPEFLTYFQNEAQLDKSGLPSDRFFAERPEGSVSTLKIQRTQQEDSAVYLCASRPTGDNGYTFGSGTRLTVV.

The CDR3 bases are TGTGCCAGCAGCCCGGCGGGGGGTTGGTATGGCTACACCTTC. It translates to CASSPAGGWYGYTF. The J gene is TRBJ1-2, the V gene TRBV5-6, with TRBD1 as a possible D gene (5 bases). The CDR3 has 14 residues. The germline CDR1 and CDR2 sequences are SGHDT and YYEEEE. Trimming pared 4 bases from V and 5 bases from J, leaving 15 bases between.

This chain uses TRBV2 with TRBJ1-2; the D is unclear. Germline V gene sequence: CDR1 SNHLY, CDR2 FYNNEI. The V end lost 6 bases, the J end lost 7 bases, and 9 bases lay between the germline ends. The CDR3 extends over 11 amino acids. The CDR3 coding sequence is TGTGCCAGCAGAAGAGGTGGTGGCTACACCTTC. Amino acid sequence: CASRRGGGYTF.

Notes on this clone: In the same sample, other DNA sequences code for this CDR3. The J gene is TRBJ1-2, the V gene TRBV6-2 or TRBV6-3; 7 bases are a match to TRBD1. The CDR3 length is 13 residues. The germline gives CDR1 MNHEY, CDR2 SVGEGT. The V segment lost 5 bases and the J segment 4 bases; nucleotides outside the gene matches: 4. The DNA for the CDR3 is TGTGCCAGCAGTCTCGGACAGGCCTATGGCTACACCTTC. This gives the protein CASSLGQAYGYTF.

The chain links TRBV11-2 to TRBJ2-7; 8 bases line up with TRBD2. This CDR3 region has 17 residues. The junction had 18 bases not matched to a gene; V was cut back by 4 bases and J by 7 bases. CDR1 and CDR2 (germline): SGHAT, FQNNGV. CDR3 loop: CASSSIGGGLTTWEQYF. CDR3 nucleotides: TGTGCCAGCAGCTCAATCGGGGGGGGACTAACGACGTGGGAGCAGTACTTC.

This rearrangement joins TRBV9 to TRBJ2-7; 10 bases are shared with TRBD1. Germline trimming cut 1 base from V and 5 bases from J; bases unmatched to any gene: 6. The CDR3 loop spans 15 amino acids. Germline CDR1 SGDLS, CDR2 YYNGEE. CDR3 nucleotide sequence: TGTGCCAGCAGCGTATCCGGGACAGGGGCGGACGAGCAGTACTTC. Translated: CASSVSGTGADEQYF. The variable domain in full, completed from reference TRBV9 and TRBJ2-7, reads DSGVTQTPKHLITATGQRVTLRCSPRSGDLSVYWYQQSLDQGLQFLIQYYNGEERAKGNILERFSAQQFPDLHSELNLSSLELGDSALYFCASSVSGTGADEQYFGPGTRLTVT.

This chain uses TRBV4-1 with TRBJ2-1, with D perhaps TRBD1 (5 bases). This CDR3 is built from 16 residues. Germline-derived CDR1 and CDR2 are MGHRA and YSYEKL. Trimming left V 0 bases short and J 9 bases short, with 18 bases between. CDR3 nucleotides: TGCGCCAGCAGCCAAGACTCCACGACAGCGCGTCGTGAGCAGTTCTTC. As protein: CASSQDSTTARREQFF.

This chain connects TRBV3-1 (or the pseudogene TRBV3-2) to TRBJ2-7; TRBD1 matches at 10 bases. The germline V gene has CDR1 LGHDT and CDR2 YNNKEL (reference sequence). The CDR3 extends over 14 amino acids. The V gene end was trimmed by 3 bases and the J gene end by 6 bases; junction bases not matched to a gene: 5. CDR3 in amino acids: CASSHGDRGREQYF. The CDR3 nucleotides are TGTGCCAGCAGCCACGGGGACAGGGGTCGCGAGCAGTACTTC.

The rearrangement uses TRBV7-2 and TRBJ2-3, with D possibly matching TRBD2 (6 bases). The CDR3 spans 13 residues. Deletions cut 6 bases from V and 7 bases from J, with 14 bases between. Germline assignment: CDR1 SGHTA and CDR2 FQGNSA. In nucleotides, the CDR3 is TGTGCCAGCAGAGCCGGGACTTCAAATACGCAGTATTTT. It codes for CASRAGTSNTQYF.

This clone occurred once. J is TRBJ1-1 and V is TRBV3-1 (or the pseudogene TRBV3-2); possible D gene TRBD1, 5 bases. Germline V gene lookup returns CDR1 LGHDT and CDR2 YNNKEL (reference sequence). The CDR3 has 17 amino acids. V lost 1 base and J 5 bases, leaving 20 bases between the germline ends. As DNA, the CDR3 is TGTGCCAGCAGCCAAGTAACGGGCCGCCCTCGGGGGACTGAAGCTTTCTTT. It is translated as CASSQVTGRPRGTEAFF.

The V gene is TRBV4-3, the J gene TRBJ1-6; 12 bases fit TRBD1. The CDR3 covers 19 residues. The V gene end was trimmed by 3 bases and the J gene end by 10 bases; junction bases not matched to a gene: 16. CDR1 is LGHNA and CDR2 is YSLEER in the germline V gene. The CDR3, as DNA: TGCGCCAGCAGCCAGTTCGGGGGACAGGGGGCATCAGTTGGCTCACCCCTCCACTTT. This translates into CASSQFGGQGASVGSPLHF.

The gene calls are TRBV6-5 and TRBJ2-3; no reliable D call. Germline loops: CDR1 MNHEY, CDR2 SVGAGI. Trimming cost V 2 bases and J 0 bases, with 6 bases left between them. CDR3 length equals 14 residues. CDR3 DNA: TGTGCCAGCAGTTACCAGACTAGCACAGATACGCAGTATTTT. This encodes CASSYQTSTDTQYF.

CDR3 coding DNA: TGTGCCAGCAGGCTCACAGGTGCGAACGAGCAGTACTTC. It translates to CASRLTGANEQYF. The genes are TRBV5-5 and TRBJ2-7; a weak D match, TRBD1 (5 bases). Trimming shortened V by 5 bases and J by 5 bases, and 14 bases separated the two germline ends. Germline-derived CDR1 and CDR2 are SGHKS and YYEKEE (reference sequence). This CDR3 comprises 13 residues.

The genes are TRBV28 and TRBJ1-1, with TRBD1 matching 7 bases. V lost 3 bases, J lost 3 bases, and 13 bases stayed unmatched. CDR3 size: 17 residues. CDR1 MDHEN and CDR2 SYDVKM come from the germline V gene. This CDR3 is CASSLGTVQGGYTEAFF. The CDR3 bases are TGTGCCAGCAGTTTGGGGACAGTTCAGGGGGGCTACACTGAAGCTTTCTTT.

The genes are TRBV21-1 and TRBJ2-7; TRBD1 reflects the table's D call only, with no check against the DNA. TRBV21-1 is described as a pseudogene. The CDR3 runs to 16 residues. The CDR3 loop is CASSDKWDNRCYEQYF. CDR3 bases: TGTGCCAGCAGCGACAAGTGGGACAACCGGTGCTACGAGCAGTACTTC.

This chain uses TRBV13 with TRBJ2-7; 14 nucleotides agree with TRBD2. Germline CDR1 PRHDT, CDR2 FYEKMQ (reference sequence). J lost 6 bases, V lost 4 bases, and 2 bases had no gene match. The CDR3 consists of 14 residues. The CDR3, as DNA: TGTGCCAGCAGCTCGGGACTAGCGGGAGTCGAGCAGTACTTC. It is translated as CASSSGLAGVEQYF. Based on the CDR3 plus reference TRBV13 and TRBJ2-7, the full variable domain is AAGVIQSPRHLIKEKRETATLKCYPIPRHDTVYWYQQGPGQDPQFLISFYEKMQSDKGSIPDRFSAQQFSDYHSELNMSSLELGDSALYFCASSSGLAGVEQYFGPGTRLTVT.

The chain couples TRBV2 to TRBJ2-7, with D perhaps matching TRBD1 (5 bases). Germline V gives CDR1 SNHLY, CDR2 FYNNEI. The CDR3 spans 12 residues. V was pared by 5 bases and J by 4 bases, with 9 bases between. This chain's CDR3 is CASSSQGYEQYF. The CDR3 DNA sequence: TGTGCCAGCAGTTCCCAGGGTTACGAGCAGTACTTC.

This clone was detected only once. This sequence joins TRBV4-2 and TRBJ2-3, with 13 bases lining up with TRBD2. This CDR3 is built from 17 residues. Germline V gene sequence: CDR1 LGHNA, CDR2 YNFKEQ. V gave up 2 bases and J gave up 6 bases; unmatched junction bases: 8. The CDR3 DNA is TGTGCCAGCAGCCAACAACTAGCGGGAGGGCCTAGGGATACGCAGTATTTT. It encodes CASSQQLAGGPRDTQYF.